Below, one T cell receptor beta chain is given with its context. As yet, its antigen is unknown. The CDR3 sequence is 16 residues long. Trimming left V 0 bases short and J 2 bases short, with 11 bases between. Germline CDR1 and CDR2: SGHRS and YFSETQ. This specimen belongs to a study of blood T cells in healthy people across ages. Study-wide context: About one barcoded beta molecule per two T cells came from capture by template switching.

Regarding the study as a whole: The percentage of naive T cells correlated strongly with TCR beta diversity.

For the second PCR, which ran for about 7 to 12 cycles, a sample-barcoded 5' primer and a J-beta primer mix were used. Each CDR3 protein is one row after TCRdb ran MiXCR on the 5' RACE reads. This sample has about 580,000 distinct CDR3 sequences, with around half found just once. Input material: blood. V gene TRBV5-1 combines with J gene TRBJ1-4; D is unclear. The TCR comes from an elderly man in good health. The CDR3 protein is CASSLVGSSTNEKLFF. The DNA for the CDR3 is TGCGCCAGCAGCTTGGTAGGGTCTTCCACTAATGAAAAACTGTTTTTT.